This TCR beta chain was retrieved from a study of cytomegalovirus exposure and HLA in healthy donors (dated by TCRdb to about 2017). For the wider study: According to a later analysis, one platform produced both the 120 validation repertoires and the 666 repertoires of the first cohort. The study aimed to test whether signatures of past pathogen exposure could be identified by cataloging public T cell receptors. A separate validation cohort of roughly 120 different subjects was used in addition to the roughly 620-subject first cohort. High-throughput TCR immunosequencing, statistical association of individual TCRs with disease status, and machine learning were combined to predict cytomegalovirus infection status. What the authors observed across the whole study: The study listed 150 to 200 TCR beta chains as associated with cytomegalovirus. Subsequent analysis determined that TCRs grouped into clusters in the first cohort also showed a tendency toward co-occurrence across the 90 to 150 validation repertoires, and roughly 95% of cluster scores exceeded 0. The authors suggested that the approach could potentially be generalized to other disease states and immunological phenotypes. Across donors, most TCR sequences were observed very rarely, whereas some public TCRs were present in many individuals. The classifier was reported to diagnose cytomegalovirus status with high specificity and sensitivity in both the original cohort and the validation cohort. Three of the identified cytomegalovirus-associated TCR beta chains were confirmed in vitro to be specific for cytomegalovirus antigens. A later analysis lacked HLA typing for the validation cohort, so it scored co-occurrence in that cohort across all 120 or so repertoires.

Donors formed part of the validation cohort, which comprised fewer than 150 subjects and was distinct from the first cohort of some 700 subjects. Taken from cysteine to phenylalanine, the CDR3 has 15 residues. Of all the DNA, just the CDR3 is kept, 45 bases in frame from base 1. Trimming removed 0 bases from V and 4 bases from J, leaving 13 bases between the germline ends. As encoded in the germline V gene, CDR1 is SGHDT while CDR2 is YYEEEE. As regards this clone: Its binding antigen is unknown. Base qualities are not recorded, but no much larger clone differs from it by a single base.

Library preparation used the immunoSEQ multiplex PCR assay. The original pipeline was this. A statistical classification framework was built to diagnose cytomegalovirus status from the catalog of TCR beta chain sequences. TCRdb took this table from immuneACCESS and kept in-frame rearrangements with V and J called. Such tables lack part of the clones; where checked against another copy, unresolved V genes explain under half of the gap, and the rest is unexplained. The V and J calls and clone size come from that table; D and trimming were worked out from the DNA. Here the sample has some 150,000 clones; around nine tenths occur a single time. The leading ten clones occupy 3% to 3.5% of the sample.

Sequenced sample: PBMCs. The clonotype originates from a woman under 30 in good health and CMV-seropositive. The chain uses TRBV5-6 and TRBJ1-2; the D gene is possibly TRBD1, with 6 bases matching. The CDR3 in this case is CASSLVSGARYGYTF. The DNA is TGTGCCAGCAGCTTGGTGTCAGGGGCGCGCTATGGCTACACCTTC.